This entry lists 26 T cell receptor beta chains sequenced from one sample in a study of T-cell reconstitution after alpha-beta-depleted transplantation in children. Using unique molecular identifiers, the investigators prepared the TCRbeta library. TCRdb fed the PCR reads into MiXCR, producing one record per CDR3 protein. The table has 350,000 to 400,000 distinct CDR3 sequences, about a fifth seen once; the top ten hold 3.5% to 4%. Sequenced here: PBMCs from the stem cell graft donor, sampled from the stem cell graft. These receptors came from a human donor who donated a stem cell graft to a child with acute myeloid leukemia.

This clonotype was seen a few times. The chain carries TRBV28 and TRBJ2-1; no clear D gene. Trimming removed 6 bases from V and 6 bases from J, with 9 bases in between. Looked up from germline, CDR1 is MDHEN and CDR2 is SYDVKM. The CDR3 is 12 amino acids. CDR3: CASSWTINEQFF. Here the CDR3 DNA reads TGTGCCAGCAGCTGGACCATCAATGAGCAGTTCTTC.

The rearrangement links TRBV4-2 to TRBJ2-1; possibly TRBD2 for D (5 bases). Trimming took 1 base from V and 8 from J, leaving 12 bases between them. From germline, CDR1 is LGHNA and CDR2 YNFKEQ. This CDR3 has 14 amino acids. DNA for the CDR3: TGTGCCAGCAGCCAAGCCGGGGTTATCGATGAGCAGTTCTTC. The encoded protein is CASSQAGVIDEQFF.

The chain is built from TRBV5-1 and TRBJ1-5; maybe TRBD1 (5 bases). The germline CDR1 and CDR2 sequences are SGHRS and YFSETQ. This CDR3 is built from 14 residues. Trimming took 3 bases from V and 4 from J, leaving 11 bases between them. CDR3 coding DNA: TGCGCCAGCAGCTGGGGGGAGATTAATCAGCCCCAGCATTTT. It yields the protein CASSWGEINQPQHF.

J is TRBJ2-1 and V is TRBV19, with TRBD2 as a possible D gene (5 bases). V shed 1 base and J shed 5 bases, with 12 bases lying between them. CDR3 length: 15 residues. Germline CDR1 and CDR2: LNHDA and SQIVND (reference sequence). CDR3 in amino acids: CASSIGSGSHNEQFF. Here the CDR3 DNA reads TGTGCCAGTAGTATAGGGAGTGGGAGTCACAATGAGCAGTTCTTC.

This CDR3 is CASSLRLAGEQFF. The CDR3 DNA follows: TGTGCCAGCAGCCTACGACTAGCAGGCGAGCAGTTCTTC. V usage is TRBV3-1 and J usage is TRBJ2-1; 7 bases match TRBD2. Germline loops: CDR1 LGHDT, CDR2 YNNKEL (reference sequence). The CDR3 is made up of 13 amino acids. Unmatched junction bases numbered 7, after V lost 4 bases and J lost 10 bases.

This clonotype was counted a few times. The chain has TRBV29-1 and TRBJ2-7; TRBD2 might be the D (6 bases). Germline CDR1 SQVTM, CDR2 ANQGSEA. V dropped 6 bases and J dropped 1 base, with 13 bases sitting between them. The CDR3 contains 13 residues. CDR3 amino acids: CSVFRDSSYEQYF. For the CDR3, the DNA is TGCAGCGTATTCCGGGACTCGTCCTACGAGCAGTACTTC.

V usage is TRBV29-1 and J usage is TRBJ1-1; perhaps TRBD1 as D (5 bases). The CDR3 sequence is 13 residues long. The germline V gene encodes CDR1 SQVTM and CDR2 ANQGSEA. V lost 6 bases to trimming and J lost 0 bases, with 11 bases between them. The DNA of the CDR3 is TGCAGCGTCGCCAGGGAAATGAACACTGAAGCTTTCTTT. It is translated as CSVAREMNTEAFF. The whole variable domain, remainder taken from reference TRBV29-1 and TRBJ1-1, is SAVISQKPSRDICQRGTSLTIQCQVDSQVTMMFWYRQQPGQSLTLIATANQGSEATYESGFVIDKFPISRPNLTFSTLTVSNMSPEDSSIYLCSVAREMNTEAFFGQGTRLTVV.

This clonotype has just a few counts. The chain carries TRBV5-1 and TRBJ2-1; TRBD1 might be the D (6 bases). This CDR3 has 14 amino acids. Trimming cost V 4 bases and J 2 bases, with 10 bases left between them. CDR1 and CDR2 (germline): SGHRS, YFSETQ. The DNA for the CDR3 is TGCGCCAGCAGCGTACGGGACACCTACAATGAGCAGTTCTTC. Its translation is CASSVRDTYNEQFF.

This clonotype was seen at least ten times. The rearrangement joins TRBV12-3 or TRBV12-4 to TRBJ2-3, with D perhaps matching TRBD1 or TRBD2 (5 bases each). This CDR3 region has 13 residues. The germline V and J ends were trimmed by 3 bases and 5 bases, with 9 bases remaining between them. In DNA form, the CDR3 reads TGTGCCAGCAGTTTCGGGGCTGAAGATACGCAGTATTTT. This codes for CASSFGAEDTQYF.

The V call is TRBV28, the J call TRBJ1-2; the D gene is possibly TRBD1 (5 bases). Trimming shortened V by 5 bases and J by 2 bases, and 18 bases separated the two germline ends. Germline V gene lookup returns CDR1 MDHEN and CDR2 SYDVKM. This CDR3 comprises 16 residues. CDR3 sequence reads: CASSPYAGTVNYGYTF. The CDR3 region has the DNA TGTGCCAGCAGTCCATACGCCGGGACGGTGAACTATGGCTACACCTTC.

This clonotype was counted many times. The DNA of the CDR3 is TGTGCCAGCAGCTTTACGGCAGGGAAAGAGACCCAGTACTTC. The encoded protein is CASSFTAGKETQYF. V usage is TRBV5-5 and J usage is TRBJ2-5; a weak D match, TRBD1 (5 bases). The CDR3 runs 14 residues. Germline V lookup: CDR1 SGHKS, CDR2 YYEKEE (reference sequence). Trimming stripped 2 bases from V and 3 bases from J, with 11 bases between.

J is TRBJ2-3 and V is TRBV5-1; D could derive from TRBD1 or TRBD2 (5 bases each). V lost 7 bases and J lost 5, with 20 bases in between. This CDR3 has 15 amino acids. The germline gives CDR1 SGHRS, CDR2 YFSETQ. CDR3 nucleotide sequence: TGCGCCAGCTCCCCCCTTGAGGGGTATAGAGATACGCAGTATTTT. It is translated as CASSPLEGYRDTQYF.

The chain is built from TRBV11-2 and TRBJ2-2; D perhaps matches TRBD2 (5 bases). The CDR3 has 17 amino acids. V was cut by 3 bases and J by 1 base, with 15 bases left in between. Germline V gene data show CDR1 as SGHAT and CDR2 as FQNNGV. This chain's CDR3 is CASSLEDGRGNTGELFF. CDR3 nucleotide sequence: TGTGCCAGCAGCTTGGAGGATGGACGGGGGAACACCGGGGAGCTGTTTTTT.

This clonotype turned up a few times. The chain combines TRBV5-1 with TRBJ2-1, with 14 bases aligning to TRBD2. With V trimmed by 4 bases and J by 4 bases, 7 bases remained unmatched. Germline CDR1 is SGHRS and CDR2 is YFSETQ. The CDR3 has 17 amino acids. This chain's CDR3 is CASSDRTSGRQYNEQFF. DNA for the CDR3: TGCGCCAGCAGCGATCGGACTAGCGGGAGGCAATACAATGAGCAGTTCTTC.

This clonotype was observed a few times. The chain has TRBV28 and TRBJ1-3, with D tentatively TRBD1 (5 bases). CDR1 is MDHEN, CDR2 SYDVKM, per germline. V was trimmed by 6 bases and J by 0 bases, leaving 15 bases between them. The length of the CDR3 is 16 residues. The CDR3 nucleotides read TGTGCCAGCAGGCGAGGCAGGGCCCACTCTGGAAACACCATATATTTT. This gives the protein CASRRGRAHSGNTIYF.

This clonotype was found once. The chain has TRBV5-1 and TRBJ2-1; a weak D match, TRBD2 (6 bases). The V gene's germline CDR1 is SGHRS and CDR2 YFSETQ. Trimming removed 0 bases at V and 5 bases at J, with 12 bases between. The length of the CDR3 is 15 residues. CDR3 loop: CASSLGASAHNEQFF. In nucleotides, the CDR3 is TGCGCCAGCAGCTTGGGGGCTAGCGCGCACAATGAGCAGTTCTTC.

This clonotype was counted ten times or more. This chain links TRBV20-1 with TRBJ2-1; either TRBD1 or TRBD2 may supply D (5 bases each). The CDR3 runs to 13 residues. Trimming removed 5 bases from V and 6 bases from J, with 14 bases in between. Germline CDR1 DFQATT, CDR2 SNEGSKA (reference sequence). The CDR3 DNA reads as TGCAGTGCTGGATTGGGACCAGCCAATGAGCAGTTCTTC. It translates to CSAGLGPANEQFF.

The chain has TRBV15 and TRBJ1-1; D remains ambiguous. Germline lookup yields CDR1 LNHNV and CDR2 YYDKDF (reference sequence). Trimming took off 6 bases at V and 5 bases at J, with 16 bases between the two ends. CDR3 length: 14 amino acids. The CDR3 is CATSQDQEGTEAFF. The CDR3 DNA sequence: TGTGCCACCAGTCAGGACCAAGAGGGAACTGAAGCTTTCTTT.

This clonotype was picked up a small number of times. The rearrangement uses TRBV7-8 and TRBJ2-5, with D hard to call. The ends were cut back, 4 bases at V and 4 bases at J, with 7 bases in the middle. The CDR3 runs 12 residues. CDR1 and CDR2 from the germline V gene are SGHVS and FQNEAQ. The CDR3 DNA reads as TGTGCCAGCAGCTCACCCCGAGAGACCCAGTACTTC. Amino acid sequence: CASSSPRETQYF.

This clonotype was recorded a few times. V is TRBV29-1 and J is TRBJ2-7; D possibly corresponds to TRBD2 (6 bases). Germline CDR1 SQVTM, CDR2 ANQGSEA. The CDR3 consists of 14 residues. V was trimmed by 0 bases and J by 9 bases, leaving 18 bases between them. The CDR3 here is CSVEDPELASGQYF. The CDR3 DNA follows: TGCAGCGTTGAAGATCCCGAACTAGCTTCTGGGCAGTACTTC.

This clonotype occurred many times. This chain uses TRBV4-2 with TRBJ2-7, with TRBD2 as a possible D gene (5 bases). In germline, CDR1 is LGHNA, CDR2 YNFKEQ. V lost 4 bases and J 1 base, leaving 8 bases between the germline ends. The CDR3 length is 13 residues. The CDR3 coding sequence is TGTGCCAGCAGCCCCGGAGGTTCCTACGAGCAGTACTTC. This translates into CASSPGGSYEQYF.

In DNA form, the CDR3 reads TGTGCCAGCAGTTCGGGGTTCAGGGGGAAAGCAGATACGCAGTATTTT. Protein: CASSSGFRGKADTQYF. J is TRBJ2-3 and V is TRBV12-3 or TRBV12-4; TRBD1 matches 7 bases. This CDR3 comprises 16 residues. With V trimmed by 4 bases and J by 4 bases, 11 bases remained unmatched.

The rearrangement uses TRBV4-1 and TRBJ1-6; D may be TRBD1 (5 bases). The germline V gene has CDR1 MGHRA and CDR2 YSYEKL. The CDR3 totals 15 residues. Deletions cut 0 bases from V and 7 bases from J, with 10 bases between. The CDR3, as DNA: TGCGCCAGCAGCCAAGATCGGGGCCGGAATTCACCCCTCCACTTT. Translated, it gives CASSQDRGRNSPLHF.

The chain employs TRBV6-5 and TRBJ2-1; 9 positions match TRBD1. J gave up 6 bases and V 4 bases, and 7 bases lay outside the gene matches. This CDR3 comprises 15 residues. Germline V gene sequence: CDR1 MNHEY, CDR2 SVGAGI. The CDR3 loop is CASSWTGTGSNEQFF. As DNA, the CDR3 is TGTGCCAGCAGTTGGACCGGGACAGGGTCCAATGAGCAGTTCTTC.

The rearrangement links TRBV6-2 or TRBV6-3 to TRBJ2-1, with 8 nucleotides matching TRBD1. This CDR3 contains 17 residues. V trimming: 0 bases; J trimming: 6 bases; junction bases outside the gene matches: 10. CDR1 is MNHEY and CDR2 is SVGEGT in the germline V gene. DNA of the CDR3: TGTGCCAGCAGTTACTCGGGGACAGGAGTCTTCCCCAATGAGCAGTTCTTC. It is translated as CASSYSGTGVFPNEQFF.

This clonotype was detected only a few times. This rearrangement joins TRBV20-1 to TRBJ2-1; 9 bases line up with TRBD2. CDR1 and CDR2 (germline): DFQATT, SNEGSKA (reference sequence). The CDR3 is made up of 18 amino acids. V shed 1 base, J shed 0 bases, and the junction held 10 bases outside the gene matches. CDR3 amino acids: CSARVLGGRARSYNEQFF. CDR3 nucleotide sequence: TGCAGTGCTAGAGTATTGGGCGGGAGGGCCCGCTCCTACAATGAGCAGTTCTTC.